The text below deals with one T cell receptor beta chain. The antigen remains unidentified. Patients with active juvenile idiopathic arthritis donated these samples. Germline assignment: CDR1 MGHRA and CDR2 YSYEKL. V was clipped by 0 bases and J by 15 bases; unmatched bases: 14. The CDR3 is 15 residues long. Using immunoSEQ multiplex PCR, the repertoire was profiled, and TCRdb retains in-frame clones only, with some absent. The sample lists under 35,000 clones, just under 97% occurring once. The data belong to a study of circulating and synovial CD4+ cells in juvenile arthritis. Study-level points and caveats: Bulk blood CD4 repertoires were more diverse than these. Overlap with synovium rose as more T cells were sequenced.

The clonotype comes from a human donor with juvenile idiopathic arthritis. The chain is built from TRBV4-1 and TRBJ2-1; 7 bases fit TRBD2. Sequenced: CD4+ T cells from blood. The CDR3 DNA reads as TGCGCCAGCAGCCAAGACCCGATAGGCGGGGGAAGGAGGTTCTTC. Its translation is CASSQDPIGGGRRFF.